This TCR beta chain was found in a study of cytomegalovirus exposure and HLA in healthy donors. Regarding the study as a whole: The classifier reportedly diagnosed cytomegalovirus status with high specificity and sensitivity. Earlier results showed most TCR beta V segments being productive about 90% or about 30% of the time. Confirmation in vitro established that a few CMV-associated chains were specific for CMV antigens.

The study ran its PCR with 60 Vbeta and 13 Jbeta primers. Method: immunoSEQ multiplex PCR; TCRdb's copy keeps in-frame clones and lacks some. The table lists 150,000 to 200,000 clones, 77% of them singletons. Germline-derived CDR1 and CDR2 are SGDLS and YYNGEE. Trimming removed 3 bases at V and 4 bases at J, with 13 bases between. There are 14 residues in the CDR3. A single count supports this clone. The antigen is unknown. The sequence was collected from a woman in her twenties or thirties in good health and CMV-seronegative. This rearrangement joins TRBV9 to TRBJ1-1; D is perhaps TRBD1 (5 bases). The sequenced sample was PBMCs. CDR3 loop: CASSGQSRFTEAFF. The DNA for the CDR3 is TGTGCCAGCAGCGGACAGAGCCGGTTCACTGAAGCTTTCTTT.